This entry describes one T cell receptor (beta chain). Its antigen is undetermined. Germline and junction disagree at one end, which may indicate a read error. Terminally differentiated effector memory CD45RA+ cells were left out of the naive CD8 fraction, which was CD45RO-negative and positively selected for CCR7. CDR3 size: 12 residues. Germline V gene data show CDR1 as SEHNR and CDR2 as FQNEAQ (reference sequence). In the authors' methods: Junction-only immunoSEQ sequences carried no quality scores, so filtering differed. Clones were read by immunoSEQ multiplex PCR, and TCRdb kept only the in-frame ones, dropping some. The DNA gave D and trimming, while V, J and clone size come from that table. The sample contains around 2,000,000 clones, 93% of which appear only once. This specimen belongs to a study of shared clonotypes between healthy human individuals. Across the study: A few men and a couple of women, aged 18 to 49, were donors.

Overall study results and limits: Measured sharing among donors was expected to vary with sequencing depth.

The V call is TRBV7-9, the J call TRBJ2-7; D may be TRBD2 (6 bases). The sequence derives from a young man in good health. Some clones in this sample may be carry-over from other donors' samples. The sequenced sample consisted of naive CD8+ T cells from PBMCs. CDR3 amino acids: CASSLGGPIVVF. CDR3 nucleotides: TGTGCCAGCAGCTTGGGGGGACCCATAGTGGTCTTC.